The 15 T cell receptor beta chains given below trace back to one sample, sequenced in a study of prognosis after radiotherapy for stage I lung cancer. Genomic DNA served as the source from which two-round multiplex PCR generated TCR beta CDR3 amplicons. Amplification during the initial PCR round employed primers specific to each TRBV and TRBJ gene. Each CDR3 protein is one row after TCRdb ran MiXCR on the multiplex PCR reads. Of some 19,000 distinct CDR3 sequences detected, over 45% appear once; the ten largest clones hold around a third. The material was PBMCs, obtained before or after stereotactic body radiation therapy (not recorded which). The receptors here all came from a donor aged 50 or older with non-small cell lung cancer.

At least ten counts were recorded for this clonotype. The rearrangement joins TRBV7-3 to TRBJ2-1; the D is unclear. V shed 8 bases and J shed 7 bases, with 15 bases lying between them. CDR1 and CDR2 from the germline V gene are SGHTA and FQGTGA. The CDR3 is 13 amino acids. CDR3 loop: CASASGRGNEQFF. Here the CDR3 DNA reads TGTGCCAGCGCAAGTGGGCGAGGAAATGAGCAGTTCTTC.

Turning to this clonotype: This likely came from a read error, as a far larger clone is one base away. The V and J genes are TRBV6-9 and TRBJ2-5; weak D call: TRBD1 (5 bases). CDR1 and CDR2 from the germline V gene are MNHGY and SVAAGI. This CDR3 has 15 residues. The CDR3 coding sequence is TGTGCCACCAGTTACCTGGGCAGGGCCGGGGAGACCCAGTACTTC. Translation: CATSYLGRAGETQYF.

This clonotype appeared many times. The J gene is TRBJ2-4, the V gene TRBV4-2, with a weak D call TRBD1 (6 bases). CDR3 length: 17 residues. Germline lookup yields CDR1 LGHNA and CDR2 YNFKEQ. V lost 2 bases and J 0 bases, leaving 14 bases between the germline ends. Here the CDR3 reads CASSQSIQGLAKNIQYF. CDR3 DNA sequence: TGTGCCAGCAGCCAATCTATACAGGGTTTAGCCAAAAACATTCAGTACTTC.

Points on this clonotype: A much more abundant neighbour one base away suggests this may be a read error. V is TRBV20-1 and J is TRBJ2-1; D assignment may be TRBD1 or TRBD2 (5 bases each). The V gene's germline CDR1 is DFQATT and CDR2 SNEGSKA (reference sequence). V lost 5 bases and J lost 2, with 16 bases in between. There are 15 residues in the CDR3. In nucleotides, the CDR3 is TGCAGTGCTTGTCCGGGACCGAGACCCTACAATGAGCAGTTCTTC. This sequence encodes CSACPGPRPYNEQFF.

This clonotype was seen a single time. The genes are TRBV6-2 or TRBV6-3 and TRBJ2-1, with a tentative D call TRBD2 (6 bases). Trimming took 9 bases from V and 7 from J, leaving 19 bases between them. CDR3 size: 14 residues. Germline-derived CDR1 and CDR2 are MNHEY and SVGEGT. The CDR3 here is CASFRDGGRNEQFF. The DNA of the CDR3 is TGTGCCAGTTTTCGGGACGGGGGTCGGAATGAGCAGTTCTTC.

The chain joins TRBV5-1 to TRBJ1-1; D unresolved. Germline assignment: CDR1 SGHRS and CDR2 YFSETQ. The V end lost 4 bases, the J end lost 0 bases, and 19 bases lay between the germline ends. This CDR3 comprises 17 residues. Here the CDR3 reads CASSRITVPGMNTEAFF. The CDR3 DNA sequence: TGCGCCAGCAGCCGGATAACAGTTCCCGGCATGAACACTGAAGCTTTCTTT.

This rearrangement joins TRBV27 to TRBJ2-3; TRBD2 agrees at 11 bases. Per germline, CDR1 MNHEY and CDR2 SMNVEV (reference sequence). The CDR3 sequence is 17 residues long. V dropped 1 base and J dropped 0; count of bases not matched to a gene: 3. The CDR3: CASSLLGLAVSTDTQYF. The CDR3 DNA reads as TGTGCCAGCAGTTTATTGGGACTAGCGGTGAGCACAGATACGCAGTATTTT.

This clonotype was recorded at least ten times. The chain is built from TRBV24-1 and TRBJ2-1; 7 positions match TRBD1. V shed 3 bases, J shed 3 bases, and the junction held 7 bases outside the gene matches. CDR3 length: 16 residues. Germline V gene lookup returns CDR1 KGHDR and CDR2 SFDVKD. CDR3 sequence (DNA): TGTGCCACCAGTGATCCCGGGACAGCCTTCTACAATGAGCAGTTCTTC. Its protein product is CATSDPGTAFYNEQFF.

The table lists this clonotype with many counts. The rearrangement links TRBV3-1 to TRBJ1-2; 9 nucleotides match TRBD1. The J segment lost 2 bases and the V segment lost 4 bases, leaving 5 bases of the junction unmatched. The germline CDR1 and CDR2 sequences are LGHDT and YNNKEL (reference sequence). This CDR3 contains 15 residues. This CDR3 reads CASSLGTGRNYGYTF. CDR3 in DNA: TGTGCCAGCAGCCTAGGGACAGGGCGAAACTATGGCTACACCTTC.

By sample share, this clonotype is medium-sized. This rearrangement joins TRBV11-2 to TRBJ2-7; 7 nucleotides match TRBD2. CDR1 is SGHAT and CDR2 is FQNNGV in the germline V gene. This CDR3 has 14 residues. V lost 1 base and J lost 2; bases outside the gene matches: 2. The CDR3 DNA reads as TGTGCCAGCAGCTTAGGGGGAGGGCCCTACGAGCAGTACTTC. This translates into CASSLGGGPYEQYF.

For this clonotype: The junction does not match germline at one end; this may be a read error. The rearrangement joins TRBV6-1 to TRBJ2-1; TRBD2 matches at 8 bases. Germline CDR1 MNHNS, CDR2 SASEGT. This CDR3 comprises 16 residues. The CDR3 loop reads CARSGQAGARVNEQFF. The CDR3 region has the DNA TGTGCCAGAAGTGGACAAGCGGGAGCGCGTGTAAATGAGCAGTTCTTC.

The V gene is TRBV27, the J gene TRBJ2-1; 15 bases are a match to TRBD2. CDR3 size: 17 residues. CDR1 and CDR2 (germline): MNHEY, SMNVEV (reference sequence). V gave up 5 bases and J gave up 8 bases; unmatched junction bases: 10. The CDR3 nucleotides are TGTGCCAGCAGTACCACCGGGACTAGCGGGAGGACCTATGAGCAGTTCTTC. Its translation: CASSTTGTSGRTYEQFF.

This clonotype occurred many times. V and J are TRBV20-1 and TRBJ2-1; D is possibly TRBD2 (6 bases). Germline CDR1 is DFQATT and CDR2 is SNEGSKA (reference sequence). V lost 0 bases, J lost 0 bases, and 12 bases lay in between. The CDR3 sequence is 16 residues long. CDR3 DNA sequence: TGCAGTGCTAGAGATCCGGCTAGCGCCTCCTACAATGAGCAGTTCTTC. This encodes CSARDPASASYNEQFF.

The chain recombines TRBV20-1 with TRBJ2-7, with unresolved D. This CDR3 is 12 amino acids long. The V gene lost 6 bases and the J gene lost 5 bases, with 14 bases spanning the gap. CDR1 and CDR2 (germline): DFQATT, SNEGSKA (reference sequence). The CDR3 here is CSAPVHGNEQYF. CDR3 DNA: TGCAGTGCACCGGTACATGGAAACGAGCAGTACTTC.

This clonotype was found many times. The V and J genes are TRBV30 and TRBJ2-5; 12 nucleotides align to TRBD2. Germline CDR1 is GTSNPN and CDR2 is SVGIG (reference sequence). The length of the CDR3 is 14 residues. V lost 2 bases, J lost 5 bases, and 3 bases stayed unmatched. For the CDR3, the DNA is TGTGCCTGGAGTCACCTAGCGGGAGGGGAGACCCAGTACTTC. This encodes CAWSHLAGGETQYF.